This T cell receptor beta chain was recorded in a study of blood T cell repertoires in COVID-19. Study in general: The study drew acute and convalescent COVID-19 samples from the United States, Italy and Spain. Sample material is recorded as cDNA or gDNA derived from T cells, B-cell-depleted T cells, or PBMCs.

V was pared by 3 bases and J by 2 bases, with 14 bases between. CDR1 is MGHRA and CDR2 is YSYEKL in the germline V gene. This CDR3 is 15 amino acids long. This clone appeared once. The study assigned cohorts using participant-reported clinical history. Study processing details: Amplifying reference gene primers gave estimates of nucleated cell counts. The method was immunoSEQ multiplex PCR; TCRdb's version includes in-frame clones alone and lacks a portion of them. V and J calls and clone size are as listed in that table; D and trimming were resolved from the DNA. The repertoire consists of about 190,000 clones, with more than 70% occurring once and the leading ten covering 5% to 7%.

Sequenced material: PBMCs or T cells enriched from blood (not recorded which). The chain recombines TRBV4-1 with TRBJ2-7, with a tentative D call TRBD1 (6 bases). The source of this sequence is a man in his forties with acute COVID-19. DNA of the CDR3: TGCGCCAGCAGCCATTTACAGGGAAATCCCTACGAGCAGTACTTC. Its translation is CASSHLQGNPYEQYF.